The TCR beta chain under discussion was sequenced for a study of cytomegalovirus exposure and HLA in healthy donors. Primers included in the PCR were 60 Vbeta and 13 Jbeta primers. Profiling relied on immunoSEQ multiplex PCR, and the TCRdb table lists in-frame clones only, not all of them. This sample has roughly 170,000 clones, with 77% found just once. The sample taken for sequencing was PBMCs. This sequence originates from a woman in her 30s in good health and CMV-seropositive.

The CDR3 here is CASSVGGTGDEKLFF. In DNA form, the CDR3 reads TGTGCCAGCAGCGTAGGGGGGACAGGGGATGAAAAACTGTTTTTT. The J gene is TRBJ1-4, the V gene TRBV9; 10 bases line up with TRBD1. With 0 bases clipped from V and 6 bases from J, the junction kept 2 bases outside the gene matches. Germline CDR1 is SGDLS and CDR2 is YYNGEE. There are 15 residues in the CDR3. The whole variable domain, filled in from reference TRBV9 and TRBJ1-4, reads DSGVTQTPKHLITATGQRVTLRCSPRSGDLSVYWYQQSLDQGLQFLIQYYNGEERAKGNILERFSAQQFPDLHSELNLSSLELGDSALYFCASSVGGTGDEKLFFGSGTQLSVL.